The entry below describes one TCR beta chain. All included Susac syndrome patients satisfied recently defined diagnostic criteria for definite or probable disease. It was negative isolation that provided the CD8+ and CD4+ T cells, whereas TEMRA cells were enriched by FACS. This sample was included in a study of CD8 T cells in Susac syndrome. Random hexamers served to reverse transcribe roughly 0.5 to 1 ug RNA. The CDR3 of TCR beta was amplified by immunoSEQ multiplex PCR across 54 Vbeta and 13 Jbeta. Each CDR3 protein is one row after TCRdb ran MiXCR on the immunoSEQ multiplex PCR reads. The data show hundreds of thousands of distinct CDR3 sequences, with 90% to 96% seen just once and roughly 0.1% held by the top ten. This TCR was recovered from a human donor with Susac syndrome. Sequencing input: CD4+ T cells from PBMCs.

CDR3 nucleotides: TGTGCCAGCAGTTTAGGTCTCCCTAAATTCTCGTCGGAGCAGTACTTC. Its translation is CASSLGLPKFSSEQYF. The rearrangement joins TRBV27 to TRBJ2-7; D uncertain. The CDR3 sequence is 16 residues long. CDR1 is MNHEY, CDR2 SMNVEV, per germline (reference sequence). V lost 2 bases to trimming and J lost 7 bases, with 21 bases between them.